These T cell receptor beta chains were read from a single sample in a study of siplizumab effects on memory and regulatory T cells. Libraries were prepared by immunoSEQ multiplex PCR; TCRdb keeps only in-frame clonotypes and omits some of them. The table lists tens of thousands of clones, more than 80% of them singletons. What was sequenced was CD8+ T cells sorted from blood. Receptor source: a human donor in good health. Both conserved end residues are trimmed from each CDR3. Some rows mark clone size as missing; the rest say once, few, many or name a class of expanded clone.

once	TRBV27	ASSLLAGGPTGYNEQF
once	TRBV9	ASSPGTSGVYSEQF
.	TRBV19	ASRRGLAGGWDGDQY
.	TRBV6-1	ASRKTYEQY
.	TRBV28	ASSRPRGGGAPMETQY
.	TRBV7-8	ASSYTRGLAGHEQY
.	TRBV5-4	ASRDSGSSYNEQF
.	TRBV27	ASSRLADSYEQY
.	TRBV7-9	ASSPGTGIFGKLF
.	TRBV4-1	ASSQDRHEQY
few	TRBV28	ASSSSSDGYQETQY
.	TRBV5-6	ASSLAYEQY
.	TRBV6-1	ASSYDSYEQY
.	TRBV5-5	ASSPGFNQPQH
.	TRBV10-2	ASSERTAYNEQF
.	TRBV7-9	ASSLGEPGGF
.	TRBV30	AWSGGQDYTGELF
.	TRBV7-6	ASTSTPYNEQF
few	TRBV4-1	ASSQAAANYGYT
.	TRBV4-1	ASSHGGGYEQY
.	TRBV7-3	ASSFGRYNEQF
.	TRBV7-2	ASSLGLAGGSSYEQY
.	TRBV9	ASSVSGSGANVLT
.	TRBV7-8	ASSPPGWDNQPQH
.	TRBV9	ASSVVGSGSTDTQY
.	TRBV9	ASSPAATVRTDTQY
.	TRBV6-5	ASSPEGANTEAF
.	TRBV9	ASSAGSDTQY
.	TRBV19	ASSIRGGLAGLQETQY
.	TRBV5-8	ASSPGTSGGDEQF
once	TRBV5-1	ASSPTGGVDGEKLF
.	TRBV5-5	ASSWTGTEAF
few	TRBV18	ASSPSAGYNYEQY
.	TRBV15	ATSRDRSGGPSWEQY
.	TRBV10-3	AISEFSTGELF
.	TRBV11-2	ASSLELAGGKPYEQY
.	TRBV7-9	ASSTNTHEQF
.	TRBV4-1	ASSQDPLPGEQY
.	TRBV19	ASIPDDAGTEAF
.	TRBV9	ASSEVGQETQY
.	TRBV2	ASSDPAGAINEQF
.	TRBV6-1	ASSEWGGSQPQH
.	TRBV6-5	ASSYLTGGGYEQY
.	TRBV7-6	ASSLGVGRGNNEQF
.	TRBV27	ASRREGWYEQY
.	TRBV27	ASSFVGGPVPGELF